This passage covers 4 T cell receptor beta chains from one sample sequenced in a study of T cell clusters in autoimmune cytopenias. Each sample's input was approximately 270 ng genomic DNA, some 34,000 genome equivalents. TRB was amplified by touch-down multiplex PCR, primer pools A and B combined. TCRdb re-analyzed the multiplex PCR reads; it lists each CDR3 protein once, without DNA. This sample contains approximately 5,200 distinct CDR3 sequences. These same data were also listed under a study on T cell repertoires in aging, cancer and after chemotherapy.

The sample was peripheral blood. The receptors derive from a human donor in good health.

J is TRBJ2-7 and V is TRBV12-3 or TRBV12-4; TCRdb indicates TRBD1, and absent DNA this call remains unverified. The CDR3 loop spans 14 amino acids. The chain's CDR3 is CASSLLGGTYEQYF.

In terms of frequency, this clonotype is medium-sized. CDR3 amino acids: CATSRVVGNSNQPQHF. The chain recombines TRBV15 with TRBJ1-5. Germline-derived CDR1 and CDR2 are LNHNV and YYDKDF (reference sequence). This CDR3 region has 16 residues.

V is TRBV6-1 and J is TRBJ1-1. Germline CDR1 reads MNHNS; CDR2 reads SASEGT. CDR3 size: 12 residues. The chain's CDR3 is CASRKGNTEAFF.

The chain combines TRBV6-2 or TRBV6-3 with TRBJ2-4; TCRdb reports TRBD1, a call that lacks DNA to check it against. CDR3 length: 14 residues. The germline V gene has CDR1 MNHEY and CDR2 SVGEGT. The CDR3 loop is CASSDRDRKNIQYF.